These 9 T cell receptor beta chains were all obtained from the same sample, sequenced in a study of T cell changes during pregnancy in multiple sclerosis. The method was immunoSEQ multiplex PCR; TCRdb's version includes in-frame clones alone and lacks a portion of them. The sample consists of tens of thousands of clones, more than 85% of them appearing once. Here the sequenced sample was CD8+ T cells from peripheral blood mononuclear cells, taken after pregnancy. These receptors were taken from a female donor with multiple sclerosis, enrolled in a pregnancy study.

V gene TRBV2 combines with J gene TRBJ1-5, with no clear D. The CDR3 loop spans 17 amino acids. Trimming pared 0 bases from V and 0 bases from J, leaving 12 bases between. The germline V gene has CDR1 SNHLY and CDR2 FYNNEI. CDR3 region: CASSEAKRTYSNQPQHF. As DNA, the CDR3 is TGTGCCAGCAGTGAAGCGAAGAGAACCTATAGCAATCAGCCCCAGCATTTT.

The chain joins TRBV4-3 to TRBJ2-3; 10 positions match TRBD2. Per germline, CDR1 LGHNA and CDR2 YSLEER. This CDR3 contains 18 residues. The J segment lost 5 bases and the V segment lost 0 bases, leaving 11 bases of the junction unmatched. The CDR3 DNA is TGCGCCAGCAGCCAAGATGGTCTAGCGGGGGTCCTGGTAGATACGCAGTATTTT. This gives the protein CASSQDGLAGVLVDTQYF.

The chain has TRBV27 and TRBJ2-7; 7 nucleotides align to TRBD1. V lost 7 bases to trimming and J lost 5 bases; unmatched junction nucleotides: 11. Looked up from germline, CDR1 is MNHEY and CDR2 is SMNVEV (reference sequence). This CDR3 comprises 14 residues. The CDR3 here is CASKAAGGAHEQYF. CDR3 coding DNA: TGTGCCAGCAAAGCGGCAGGGGGAGCCCACGAGCAGTACTTC.

V and J are TRBV27 and TRBJ2-7; D possibly corresponds to TRBD1 (6 bases). Trimming stripped 5 bases from V and 1 base from J, with 12 bases between. This CDR3 region has 14 residues. CDR1 is MNHEY, CDR2 SMNVEV, per germline (reference sequence). Here the CDR3 reads CASSPWTVSYEQYF. CDR3 DNA sequence: TGTGCCAGCAGTCCCTGGACAGTATCCTACGAGCAGTACTTC.

The chain employs TRBV30 and TRBJ2-7, with TRBD2 identical over 8 bases. The ends lost 0 bases at V and 0 bases at J; junction bases unmatched: 1. Per germline, CDR1 GTSNPN and CDR2 SVGIG (reference sequence). There are 14 residues in the CDR3. The CDR3 here is CAWSVLADSYEQYF. The DNA for the CDR3 is TGTGCCTGGAGTGTACTAGCGGACTCCTACGAGCAGTACTTC.

The V gene is TRBV25-1, the J gene TRBJ2-7; D uncertain. The ends were cut back, 3 bases at V and 3 bases at J, with 3 bases in the middle. The CDR3 extends over 11 amino acids. The germline V gene has CDR1 MGHDK and CDR2 SYGVNS. The CDR3 is CASSDGYEQYF. In nucleotides, the CDR3 is TGTGCCAGCAGTGACGGCTACGAGCAGTACTTC.

This chain links TRBV28 with TRBJ2-7; D not certain. The V end was cut by 3 bases, the J end by 3 bases, with 3 bases between. Looked up from germline, CDR1 is MDHEN and CDR2 is SYDVKM. The CDR3 is made up of 11 amino acids. The CDR3, as DNA: TGTGCCAGCAGTTTCATCTACGAGCAGTACTTC. As protein: CASSFIYEQYF.

V and J are TRBV14 and TRBJ2-7, with 8 bases aligning to TRBD2. This CDR3 is 16 amino acids long. After removal of 4 bases from V and 3 bases from J, the junction contained 11 bases not matched to a gene. Germline loops: CDR1 SGHDN, CDR2 FVKESK. CDR3 sequence (DNA): TGTGCCAGCAGCCCCCGCGGGTTTAGCGGGATCTACGAGCAGTACTTC. The encoded protein is CASSPRGFSGIYEQYF.

CDR3 nucleotides: TGTGCCAGCAGCCGACAGGATATGAACACTGAAGCTTTCTTT. Translation: CASSRQDMNTEAFF. This sequence joins TRBV9 and TRBJ1-1, with a weak D call TRBD1 (6 bases). The germline V and J ends were trimmed by 4 bases and 0 bases, with 10 bases remaining between them. Germline V gene data show CDR1 as SGDLS and CDR2 as YYNGEE. The CDR3 contains 14 residues.